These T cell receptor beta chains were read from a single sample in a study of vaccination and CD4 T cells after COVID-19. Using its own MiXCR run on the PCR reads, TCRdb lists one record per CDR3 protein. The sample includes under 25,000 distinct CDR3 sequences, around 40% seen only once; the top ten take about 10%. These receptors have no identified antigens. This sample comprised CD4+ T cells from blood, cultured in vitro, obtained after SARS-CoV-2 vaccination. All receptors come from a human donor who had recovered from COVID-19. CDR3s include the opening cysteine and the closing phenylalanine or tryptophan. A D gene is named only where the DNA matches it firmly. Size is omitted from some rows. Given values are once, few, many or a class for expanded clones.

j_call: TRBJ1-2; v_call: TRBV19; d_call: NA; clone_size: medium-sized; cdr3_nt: TGTGCCAGTAGTTCTCGGGGGGCGACTGGCTACACCTTC; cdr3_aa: CASSSRGATGYTF
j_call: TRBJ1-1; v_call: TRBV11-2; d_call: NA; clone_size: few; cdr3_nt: TGTGCCAGCAGCCCGGGGTTCACTGAAGCTTTCTTT; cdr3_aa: CASSPGFTEAFF
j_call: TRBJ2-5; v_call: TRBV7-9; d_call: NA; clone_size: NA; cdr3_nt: TGTGCCAGCAGACAAAGGGGTCCTGAAGAGACCCAGTACTTC; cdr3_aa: CASRQRGPEETQYF
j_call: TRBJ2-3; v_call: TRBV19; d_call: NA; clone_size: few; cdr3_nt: TGTGCCATACGTCGGGGAGATACGCAGTATTTT; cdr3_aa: CAIRRGDTQYF
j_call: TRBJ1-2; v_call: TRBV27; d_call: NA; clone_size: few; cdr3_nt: TGTGCCAGCAGGCAGGGAGGTAACTATGGCTACACCTTC; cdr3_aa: CASRQGGNYGYTF
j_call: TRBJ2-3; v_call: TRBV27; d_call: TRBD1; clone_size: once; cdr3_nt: TGTGCCAGCAGTCCCGGGACAGGGCCGGGCAGGGATACGCAGTATTTT; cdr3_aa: CASSPGTGPGRDTQYF
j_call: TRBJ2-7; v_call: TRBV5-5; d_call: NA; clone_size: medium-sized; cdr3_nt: TGTGCCAGCAGCTTATCGACGGCACCGGAGGGGCAGTACTTC; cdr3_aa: CASSLSTAPEGQYF
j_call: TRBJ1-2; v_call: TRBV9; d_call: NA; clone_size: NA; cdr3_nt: TGTGCCAGCAGCGCTCCGTCGGCAGGCTACACCTTC; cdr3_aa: CASSAPSAGYTF
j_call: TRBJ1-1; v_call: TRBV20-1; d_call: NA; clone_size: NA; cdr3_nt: TGCAGTGCTAGAGAAGTTGGCGGGCAAAGGATTATTAACACTGAAGCTTTCTTT; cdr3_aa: CSAREVGGQRIINTEAFF
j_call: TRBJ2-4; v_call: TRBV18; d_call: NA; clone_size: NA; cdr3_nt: TGTGCCAGCTCACCGGGCACGCCTAACATTCAGTACTTC; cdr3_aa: CASSPGTPNIQYF
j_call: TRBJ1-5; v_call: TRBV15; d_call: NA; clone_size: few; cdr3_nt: TGTGCCACCAACCTAGACAGGCATCAGCCCCAGCATTTT; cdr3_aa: CATNLDRHQPQHF
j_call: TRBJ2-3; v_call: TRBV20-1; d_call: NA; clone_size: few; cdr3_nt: TGCAGTGCTAGAGATCTCGGCAGAAGCACAGATACGCAGTATTTT; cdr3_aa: CSARDLGRSTDTQYF
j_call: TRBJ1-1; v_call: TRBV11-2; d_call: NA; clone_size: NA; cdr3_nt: TGTGCCAGCAGCTTAGGTGTGGGGGGTCGGTTGAACACTGAAGCTTTCTTT; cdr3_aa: CASSLGVGGRLNTEAFF
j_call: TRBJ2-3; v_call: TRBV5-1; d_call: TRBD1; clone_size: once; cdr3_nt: TGCGCCAGCAGCGGCAGGGGGACGACAGATACGCAGTATTTT; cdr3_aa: CASSGRGTTDTQYF
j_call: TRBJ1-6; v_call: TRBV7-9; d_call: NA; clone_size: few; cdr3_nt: TGTGCCAGCAGCCCCCGCAGTTCACCCCTCCACTTT; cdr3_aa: CASSPRSSPLHF
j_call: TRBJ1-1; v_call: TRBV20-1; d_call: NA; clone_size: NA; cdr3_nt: TGCAGTGCTACGCCCACTCACAGGGACACTGAAGCTTTCTTT; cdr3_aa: CSATPTHRDTEAFF
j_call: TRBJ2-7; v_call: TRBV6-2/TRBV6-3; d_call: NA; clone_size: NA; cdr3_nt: TGTGCCAGCAGTTACGCAACCTACGAGCAGTACTTC; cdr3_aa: CASSYATYEQYF
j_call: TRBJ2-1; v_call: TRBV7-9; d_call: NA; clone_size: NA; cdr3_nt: TGTGCCAGCAGCCCTAGTCCGTTGCAGTTCTTC; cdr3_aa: CASSPSPLQFF
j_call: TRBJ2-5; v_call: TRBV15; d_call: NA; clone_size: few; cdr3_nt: TGTGCCACCAGCAGTTCCCAGGGGTGGATGGAGACCCAGTACTTC; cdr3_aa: CATSSSQGWMETQYF
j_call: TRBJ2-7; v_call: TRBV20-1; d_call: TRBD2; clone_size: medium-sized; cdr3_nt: TGCAGTGCCGGACGGGGGGGAGAGGAGCAGTACTTC; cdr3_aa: CSAGRGGEEQYF
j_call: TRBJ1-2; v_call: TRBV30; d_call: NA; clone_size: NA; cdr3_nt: TGTGCCTGGAGTGACAACTATGGCTACACCTTC; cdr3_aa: CAWSDNYGYTF
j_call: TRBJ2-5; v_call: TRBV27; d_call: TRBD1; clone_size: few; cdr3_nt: TGTGCCAGCAGTGACTACAGGGGGCAAGAGACCCAGTACTTC; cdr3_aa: CASSDYRGQETQYF
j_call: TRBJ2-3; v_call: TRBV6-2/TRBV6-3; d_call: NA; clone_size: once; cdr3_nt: TGTGCCAGCAGTTATACGCGGAACCAGGGAGATACGCAGTATTTT; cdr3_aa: CASSYTRNQGDTQYF
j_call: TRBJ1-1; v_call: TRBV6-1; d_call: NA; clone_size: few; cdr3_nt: TGTGCCAGCAGTCGCTCCTACAGAGGTACTGAAGCTTTCTTT; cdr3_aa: CASSRSYRGTEAFF
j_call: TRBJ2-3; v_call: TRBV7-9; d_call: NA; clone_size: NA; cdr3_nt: TGTGCCAGCAGCCCAGGTGGAGGGGACGGCCCCACAGATACGCAGTATTTT; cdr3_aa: CASSPGGGDGPTDTQYF
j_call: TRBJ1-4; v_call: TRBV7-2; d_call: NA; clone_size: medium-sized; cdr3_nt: TGTGCCAGCAGCTTAGCGGGGGGAGGTGAAAAACTGTTTTTT; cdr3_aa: CASSLAGGGEKLFF
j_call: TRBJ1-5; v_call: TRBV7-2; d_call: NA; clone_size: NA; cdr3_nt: TGTGCCAGCAGCTTAGAGGCAGGGTATAGCAATCAGCCCCAGCATTTT; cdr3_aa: CASSLEAGYSNQPQHF
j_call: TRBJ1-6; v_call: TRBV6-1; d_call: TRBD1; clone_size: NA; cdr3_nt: TGTGCCAGCAGAAGACAGGGGAGTGGTTCACCCCTCCACTTT; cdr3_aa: CASRRQGSGSPLHF
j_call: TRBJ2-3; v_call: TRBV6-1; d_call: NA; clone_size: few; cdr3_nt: TGTGCCAGCAGCCCCCTCGGACGGAGCACAGATACGCAGTATTTT; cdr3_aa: CASSPLGRSTDTQYF
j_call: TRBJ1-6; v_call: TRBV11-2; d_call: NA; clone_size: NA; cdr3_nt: TGTGCCAGCAGCTTAGTCATGGGCCCACTCCACTTT; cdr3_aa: CASSLVMGPLHF
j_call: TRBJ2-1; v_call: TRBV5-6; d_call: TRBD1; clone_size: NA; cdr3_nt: TGTGCCAGCAGCGTTACCGGGACAGTGTTCTTC; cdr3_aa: CASSVTGTVFF
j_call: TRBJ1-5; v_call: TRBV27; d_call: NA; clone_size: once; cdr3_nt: TGTGCCAGCAGTTCCTTGACAGGCAACAGGTTCGCATTCAATCGGCCCCAGCATTTT; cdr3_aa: CASSSLTGNRFAFNRPQHF
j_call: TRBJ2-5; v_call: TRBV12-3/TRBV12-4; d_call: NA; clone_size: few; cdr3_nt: TGTGCCAGCAGTTTACGTTTGGAGACCCAGTACTTC; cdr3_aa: CASSLRLETQYF
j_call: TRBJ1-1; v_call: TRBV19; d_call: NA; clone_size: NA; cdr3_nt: TGTGCCAGTAGTATCCAGGGAACTGAAGCTTTCTTT; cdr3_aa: CASSIQGTEAFF
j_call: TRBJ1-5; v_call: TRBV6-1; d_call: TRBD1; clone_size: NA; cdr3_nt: TGTGCCGGCAGTGAAGGACAGGGAACCAATCAGCCCCAGCATTTT; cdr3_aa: CAGSEGQGTNQPQHF
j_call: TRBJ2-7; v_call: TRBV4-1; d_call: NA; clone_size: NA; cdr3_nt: TGCGCCAGCAGCCAAGTCGGCGGATACGAGCAGTACTTC; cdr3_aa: CASSQVGGYEQYF
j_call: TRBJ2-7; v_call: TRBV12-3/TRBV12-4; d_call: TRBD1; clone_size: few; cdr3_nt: TGTGCCAGCAGGGTGGGACAGGGGTCCTACGAGCAGTACTTC; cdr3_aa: CASRVGQGSYEQYF
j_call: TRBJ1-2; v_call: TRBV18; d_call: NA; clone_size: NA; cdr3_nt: TGTGCCAGCTCGTATGACAGGAACTATGGCTACACCTTC; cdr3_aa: CASSYDRNYGYTF
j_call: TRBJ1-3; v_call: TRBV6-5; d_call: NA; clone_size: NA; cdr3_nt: TGTGCCAGCAGTTACGCCAGTCCCTCTGGAAACACCATATATTTT; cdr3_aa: CASSYASPSGNTIYF
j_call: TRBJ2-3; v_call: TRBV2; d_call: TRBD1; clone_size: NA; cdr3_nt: TGTGCCAGCAGCTTACAGGGGACCCCGAGCACAGATACGCAGTATTTT; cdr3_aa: CASSLQGTPSTDTQYF
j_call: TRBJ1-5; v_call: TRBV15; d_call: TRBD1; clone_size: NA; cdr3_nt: TGTGCCACCAGCAGAGATCAGGGGGGTAGCAATCAGCCCCAGCATTTT; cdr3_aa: CATSRDQGGSNQPQHF
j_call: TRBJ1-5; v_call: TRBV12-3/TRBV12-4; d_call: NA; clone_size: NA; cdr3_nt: TGTGCCAGCCAGTATAGCAATCAGCCCCAGCATTTT; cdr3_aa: CASQYSNQPQHF
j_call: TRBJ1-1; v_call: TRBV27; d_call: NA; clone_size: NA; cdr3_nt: TGTGCCAGCAGTTTCTCCAGGGAAAACACTGAAGCTTTCTTT; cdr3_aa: CASSFSRENTEAFF
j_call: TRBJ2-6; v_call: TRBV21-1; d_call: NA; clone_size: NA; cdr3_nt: TGTGCCAGCAGCAAATTGGGTCAGGAGAGCTCTGGGGCCAACGTCCTGACTTTC; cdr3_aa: CASSKLGQESSGANVLTF
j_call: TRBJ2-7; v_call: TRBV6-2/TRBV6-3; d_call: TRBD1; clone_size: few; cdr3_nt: TGTGCCAGCAGTCGACAGGGCCTCGCGAGCTACGAGCAGTACTTC; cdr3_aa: CASSRQGLASYEQYF
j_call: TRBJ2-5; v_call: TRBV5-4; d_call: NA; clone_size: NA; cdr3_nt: TGTGCCAGCAGCTTAGTAGAAGCAGAGACCCAGTACTTC; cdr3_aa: CASSLVEAETQYF
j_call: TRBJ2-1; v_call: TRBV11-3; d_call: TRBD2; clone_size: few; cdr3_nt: TGTGCCAGCAGTTCCACGCGGGGGGGCCGAAATGAGCAGTTCTTC; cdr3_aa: CASSSTRGGRNEQFF
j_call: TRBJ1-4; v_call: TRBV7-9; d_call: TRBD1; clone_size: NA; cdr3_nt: TGTGCCAGCAGCTCCGGGACAGGGGGTATGAATGAAAAACTGTTTTTT; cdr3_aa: CASSSGTGGMNEKLFF
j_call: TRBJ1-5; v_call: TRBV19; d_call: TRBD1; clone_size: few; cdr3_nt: TGTGCCAGTAGTATTTATCGACAGGGGAGCAATCAGCCCCAGCATTTT; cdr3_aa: CASSIYRQGSNQPQHF
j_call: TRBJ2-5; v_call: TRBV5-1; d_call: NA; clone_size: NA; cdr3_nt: TGCGCCAGCAGCTTGTCGGAGACCCAGTACTTC; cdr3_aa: CASSLSETQYF
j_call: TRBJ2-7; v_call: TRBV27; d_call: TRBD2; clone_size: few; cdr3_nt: TGTGCCAGCAGTTCGGGACTAGCGGGAGAGTTTGGCGAGCAGTACTTC; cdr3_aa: CASSSGLAGEFGEQYF
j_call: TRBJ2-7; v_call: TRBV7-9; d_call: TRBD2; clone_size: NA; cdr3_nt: TGTGCCAGCAGCTTAGCAAGCAGCGGGAGGAGTAGCTCCTACGAGCAGTACTTC; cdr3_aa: CASSLASSGRSSSYEQYF
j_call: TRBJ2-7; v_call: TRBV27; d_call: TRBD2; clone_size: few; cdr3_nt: TGTGCCAGCCGCCGACTAGCGGGAGGCCACGAGCAGTACTTC; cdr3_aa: CASRRLAGGHEQYF
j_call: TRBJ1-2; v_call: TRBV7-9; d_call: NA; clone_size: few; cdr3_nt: TGTGCCAGCAGCTCAACATTGGGATCTAACTATGGCTACACCTTC; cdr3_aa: CASSSTLGSNYGYTF
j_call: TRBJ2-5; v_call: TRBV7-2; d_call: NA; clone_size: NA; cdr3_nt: TGTGCCAGCAGCAAGACATGGGCAGAGACCCAGTACTTC; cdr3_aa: CASSKTWAETQYF
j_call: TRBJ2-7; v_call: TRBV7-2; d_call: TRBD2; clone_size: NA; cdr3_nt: TGTGCCAGACCCCTAGAAGCGGGGGGCAACTACGAGCAGTACTTC; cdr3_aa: CARPLEAGGNYEQYF
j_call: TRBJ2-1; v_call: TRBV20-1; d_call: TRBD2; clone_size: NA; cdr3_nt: TGCAGTGCCACCTTGACTAGCGGGGGGCCCAGGTCCTACAATGAGCAGTTCTTC; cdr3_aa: CSATLTSGGPRSYNEQFF
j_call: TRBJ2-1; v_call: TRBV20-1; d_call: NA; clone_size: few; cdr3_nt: TGCAGTGCTAGGCAGAGCTCCTACAATGAGCAGTTCTTC; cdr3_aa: CSARQSSYNEQFF
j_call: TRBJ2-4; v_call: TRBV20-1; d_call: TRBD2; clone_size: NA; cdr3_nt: TGCAGTGCTATAAACCGACTAGCAGGGGCCAAAAACATTCAGTACTTC; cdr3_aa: CSAINRLAGAKNIQYF